Detailed here is one T cell receptor (beta chain). Its specificity is not known. TCRdb passed the RT-PCR reads through MiXCR, listing each CDR3 protein once. This table holds hundreds of thousands of distinct CDR3 sequences, less than 20% found once. The sample is drawn from a study of response to subunit inactivated influenza vaccine. General observations from the study: T cells newly recruited by each seasonal influenza vaccination are few, the authors suggested.

Germline CDR1 and CDR2: MNHNS and SASEGT. V was pared by 1 base and J by 11 bases, with 14 bases between. The CDR3 spans 13 residues. The sample in question was PBMCs from blood, obtained 11 to 12 days after vaccination. The sequence derives from a man in his fifties or sixties who received an inactivated influenza vaccine. The chain employs TRBV6-1 and TRBJ1-1; D call uncertain. The CDR3 bases are TGTGCCAGCAGTGAAGTGACATCCACTAGGGCTTTCTTT. Translated: CASSEVTSTRAFF.